Following are 9 T cell receptor beta chains from one sample sequenced in a study of blood T cell repertoires in COVID-19. The data were produced by immunoSEQ multiplex PCR, yet TCRdb's version contains in-frame clones alone and is incomplete. The repertoire consists of about 33,000 clones, with approximately 85% occurring once and the leading ten covering 6.5% to 7.5%. Sequenced sample: peripheral blood. Every receptor here comes from a man aged 60 to 69 with active COVID-19.

The rearrangement uses TRBV28 and TRBJ2-7, with a possible D match to TRBD2 (5 bases). There are 12 residues in the CDR3. Germline-derived CDR1 and CDR2 are MDHEN and SYDVKM. V lost 4 bases to trimming and J lost 5 bases, with 9 bases between them. The DNA for the CDR3 is TGTGCCAGCAGTTCTACTAGACACGAGCAGTACTTC. Protein sequence: CASSSTRHEQYF.

This clone has a single count. The chain is built from TRBV7-8 and TRBJ2-7; TRBD2 matches at 13 bases. This CDR3 spans 18 amino acids. Germline CDR1 reads SGHVS; CDR2 reads FQNEAQ. V lost 6 bases, J lost 3 bases, and 14 bases stayed unmatched. The CDR3 coding sequence is TGTGCCAGCAGTCGTTACCCCCGGACTAGCGGGAGTTACTACGAGCAGTACTTC. Amino acids: CASSRYPRTSGSYYEQYF.

This clone came up once. This rearrangement joins TRBV27 to TRBJ2-1; tentative D call: TRBD2 (5 bases). The germline V gene has CDR1 MNHEY and CDR2 SMNVEV (reference sequence). Trimming took off 5 bases at V and 7 bases at J, with 18 bases between the two ends. CDR3 size: 15 residues. The CDR3 nucleotides are TGTGCCAGCAGTCTTAATAGCGCAATTAGAAATGAGCAGTTCTTC. Its translation is CASSLNSAIRNEQFF.

V gene TRBV7-2 combines with J gene TRBJ2-1, with TRBD2 matching over 7 bases. CDR3 length equals 12 residues. Losses at the gene ends were 1 base for V and 14 bases for J; bases not matched to a gene: 5. The germline CDR1 and CDR2 sequences are SGHTA and FQGNSA. The DNA for the CDR3 is TGTGCCAGCAGCTTAGGGCGGGAGTTGGAGTTCTTC. Encoded protein: CASSLGRELEFF.

The chain recombines TRBV18 with TRBJ1-5; D perhaps matches TRBD1 (6 bases). Trimming removed 5 bases at V and 7 bases at J, with 12 bases between. In germline, CDR1 is KGHSH, CDR2 LQKENI. CDR3 length: 13 residues. CDR3 protein: CASSNREDQPQHF. CDR3 bases: TGTGCCAGCTCAAACAGGGAAGACCAGCCCCAGCATTTT.

The chain has TRBV5-8 and TRBJ1-5; D is perhaps TRBD1 (6 bases). The CDR3 is 15 residues long. V lost 2 bases and J 0 bases, leaving 9 bases between the germline ends. Germline CDR1 SGHTS, CDR2 YDEGEE. CDR3 in DNA: TGTGCCAGCAGCTTTGAAGGGGGTAGCAATCAGCCCCAGCATTTT. Translating gives CASSFEGGSNQPQHF.

The CDR3 is CSASFREGHIQYF. The CDR3 bases are TGCAGTGCTAGTTTCCGGGAGGGGCACATTCAGTACTTC. The V and J genes are TRBV20-1 and TRBJ2-4, with 8 bases identical to TRBD2. V dropped 3 bases and J dropped 8; count of bases not matched to a gene: 6. The CDR3 runs 13 residues. From germline, CDR1 is DFQATT and CDR2 SNEGSKA (reference sequence).

The V call is TRBV4-2, the J call TRBJ2-1; 8 nucleotides line up with TRBD2. V gave up 3 bases and J gave up 3 bases; unmatched junction bases: 4. CDR3 length equals 15 residues. Germline V gene data show CDR1 as LGHNA and CDR2 as YNFKEQ. This CDR3 is CASSQQAGVYNEQFF. The CDR3 DNA reads as TGTGCCAGCAGCCAGCAAGCGGGGGTCTACAATGAGCAGTTCTTC.

The J gene is TRBJ2-1, the V gene TRBV19; 9 bases fit TRBD1. Germline V gene sequence: CDR1 LNHDA, CDR2 SQIVND (reference sequence). CDR3 length: 13 amino acids. J was trimmed by 7 bases and V by 5 bases; bases with no gene match: 3. The CDR3 DNA reads as TGTGCCAGTAGTGGGACAGGGTGGAATGAGCAGTTCTTC. Its protein is CASSGTGWNEQFF.